The entry below describes one T cell receptor beta chain. The antigen it recognizes is unknown. Base qualities are missing; no much larger clone stands one base away. The cohort consisted of some 670 healthy bone marrow donors. At the time of sampling, every cohort member was nominally healthy, though immune exposures that went unrecorded were likely present. The donor tested CMV seronegative and was one of the 352 seronegative cohort members. Each donor provided a peripheral blood sample, and peripheral blood mononuclear cells were used for TCR beta sequencing. Genomic DNA extraction from the blood cell samples was performed with the Qiagen DNeasy Blood Extraction Kit. The data are from a study of cytomegalovirus exposure and HLA in healthy donors (dated by TCRdb to about 2017). Study-wide context: According to an earlier analysis of 587 of the donors, about 179 million T cells yielded some 110 million unique TCR beta sequences and 276 Gb of sequence data. An early release that covered more than 550 HLA-typed donors contained about 300 gigabases of sequencing data and approximately 85 million unique TCR sequences. Of the roughly 420 genotyped donors, 70% to 90% were placed in the genetic ancestry cluster associated with self-reported Caucasian donors. The study aimed to test whether cataloging public T cell receptors could reveal signatures of past pathogen exposure. The study used immunosequencing to profile the T cell repertoires of 666 subjects and linked those repertoires to cytomegalovirus serostatus. In addition to the first cohort of approximately 670 subjects, a separate validation cohort of 100 to 150 different subjects was used. To predict cytomegalovirus infection status, the study combined high-throughput TCR immunosequencing, statistical association of individual TCRs with disease status, and machine learning. In a later analysis, previously published TCR beta repertoires from fewer than 750 donors were re-analyzed and high-resolution HLA genotyping was added so that TCR occurrence patterns could be studied. Rather than drawing on any new phenotypic data, the later analysis identified candidate immune exposures from TCR beta sequences and the way those sequences occurred across donors. An earlier analysis of about 600 of the donors used high-throughput TCR beta sequencing to judge whether each TCR beta V gene segment behaved as functional or pseudogenic. Donor age, sex, ethnicity and CMV serostatus were collected together with the repertoire data. A later genetic analysis took genome-wide SNP genotypes for about 65% of the roughly 670 donors and used that subset as a discovery cohort. Every repertoire in the discovery cohort had been generated on one and the same sequencing platform. Both class I and class II loci were covered by HLA typing, at four-digit resolution. Typing coverage varied by locus: about 629-640 donors for A, B, C, DRB1 and DQB1; roughly 510 for DQA1; more than 600 for DPA1; 450 to 480 for DPB1. Because of strong linkage in the cohort, roughly five DR-DQ haplotypes were treated as single units for association and clustering. Across under 500 genotyped donors of the cohort, an average of about 250,000 unique TCR beta nucleotide sequences per donor were sequenced, and approximately 17% of those sequences were non-productive. The paper's findings and limits, for the study overall: According to the authors, the approach could potentially be generalized to other disease states and immunological phenotypes. Because HLA typing was missing for some donors at each locus, association tests included only the typed subset. A later genetic analysis reported fewer N-insertions in productive TCRs among donors in an Asian-associated ancestry cluster than the roughly 650-donor mean. Presence/absence analyses assumed roughly uniform sequencing depth across donors, an assumption that may not hold. A total of some 180 TCR beta chains were listed by the study as associated with cytomegalovirus. For the cohort, immune exposure information was limited to CMV serostatus. In a later genetic analysis, a missense DCLRE1C variant was associated with V-gene and J-gene trimming of TCR beta chains, and the association was replicated in an independent cohort. The classifier was reported to diagnose cytomegalovirus status with high specificity and sensitivity in both the original and validation cohorts. According to a later analysis, TCR association rates differed among HLA loci, with DRB1 alleles showing the most associated TCRs and HLA-C alleles showing the fewest. Compared with equally common non-associated chains, HLA-associated TCR beta chains in a later analysis were more clonally expanded and had lower generation probabilities. Seventeen rarely observed V segments, including chromosome 9 orphons, were excluded from the earlier analysis of 550 to 700 of the donors because counts were too low. The 87-base-pair reads could not distinguish some IMGT-functional V segments, including TRBV6-2 and TRBV6-3, so those segments were excluded. Strong co-occurrence of HLA alleles, especially DR and DQ, made assigning TCR associations to individual alleles difficult. A further reported finding was that TCR beta sequences accurately predicted the HLA-A and HLA-B alleles for most subjects in the first cohort. The cohort was sequenced for TCR beta chains only, and without alpha or paired-chain data the features that could be detected were limited. A cluster of highly shared sequence variants was judged likely to represent a technical artifact of the sequencing pipeline. Three of the identified cytomegalovirus-associated TCR beta chains were confirmed in vitro to be specific for cytomegalovirus antigens. Linkage disequilibrium might explain the correlated functional status among segregating V segments, but an unknown experimental factor could not be ruled out. According to a later analysis, parvovirus B19, influenza, CMV and Epstein-Barr virus appeared linked to several top co-occurrence clusters. In a later analysis, most CMV-associated TCR beta chains were found to appear HLA-restricted, with HLA associations seemingly driven largely by CMV exposure. In an earlier analysis of more than 500 of the donors, most TCR beta V segments appeared in productive rearrangements about 90% or about 30% of the time, broadly matching IMGT annotations. Specific HLA alleles were associated with over 15,000 TCR beta sequences at a false discovery rate of 0.05 in a later analysis. Most TCR sequences were seen in very few donors, while some public TCRs were found in many individuals.

The method was the immunoSEQ multiplex PCR assay. For the multiplex PCR, a mixture combining 60 forward primers for TCR Vbeta segments and 13 reverse primers for TCR Jbeta segments was used. The CDR3 region of rearranged TCR beta genes was amplified from genomic DNA with a multiplex PCR assay. On the Illumina HiSeq System, the amplified TCR beta libraries were sequenced as 87-base-pair reads. The source study handled its data this way. A later analysis tallied tens of millions of unique TCR beta chains across the 666 repertoires, and roughly 11 million of those chains were shared by two or more donors. A nearest-neighbor algorithm error-corrected the raw reads and collapsed the reads into unique sequences, merging closely related sequences to remove PCR and sequencing errors. Alignment of CDR3 sequences to IMGT reference sequences was used to assign V, D and J gene segments. Each retained sequence needed at least a six-nucleotide match to both a V gene segment and a J gene segment. Rearrangements were called productive when the CDR3 lacked stop codons and stayed in frame with V and J; all others were non-productive. CDR3 was defined according to IMGT convention as the region running from the second conserved V-encoded cysteine to the conserved J-encoded phenylalanine. Sequences without an unambiguous match to a single V gene segment were excluded from the earlier analysis of approximately 560 of the donors. In an earlier analysis of approximately 590 of the donors, V segments were called functional above 56.7% productive rearrangements and were called segregating when the between-donor standard deviation exceeded 5%. A statistical classification framework was built to diagnose cytomegalovirus status from the catalog of TCR beta chain sequences. A later analysis assigned V and J genes by comparing TCR nucleotide sequences with IMGT/GENE-DB human TR gene sequences. A later analysis assigned CDR3 sequences and most-parsimonious VDJ recombination scenarios with the TCRdist pipeline. In a later analysis, every TCR beta chain was defined by the combination of its CDR3 amino acid sequence and its V-gene family, and reads without a unique V-gene family were dropped. In a later analysis, a few hundred highly shared, low-generation-probability nucleotide sequences were removed to address suspected cross-contamination and a sequencing artifact. In a later analysis, a clonal expansion index for each public chain was calculated from normalized within-repertoire ranks of inferred template counts. A later analysis computed generation probabilities with a VDJ recombination model fitted to out-of-frame rearrangements, and checked the results against IGoR. In a later analysis, hypergeometric tests were used to score TCR-TCR, TCR-HLA and TCR-CMV co-occurrence, with a repertoire-size bias correction applied to TCR pairs. To estimate false discovery rates, a later analysis permuted the HLA or CMV assignments 20 times. A later analysis grouped co-occurring TCRs with DBSCAN, adding TCRdist sequence similarity when clustering within HLA-allele-positive subsets. Repertoires with fewer than 30,000 or more than 120,000 public chains were left out of co-occurrence clustering, as were five repertoires with anomalous nucleotide sharing. This is the immuneACCESS table as TCRdb keeps it, with only in-frame sequences that have V and J called. A part of the clones is gone; compared with another copy, unresolved V genes explain less than half, and the rest is unexplained. The V and J calls and the clone size are those of that table, but D and trimming were determined from the DNA. This sample lists about 210,000 clones; almost 80% were detected once. The ten largest clones represent less than 2% of the sample.

Relative to germline, V is 0 bases shorter and J is 7 bases shorter, with 15 bases between their ends. Inclusive of the bounding cysteine and phenylalanine, the CDR3 is 14 residues long. The entry retains the CDR3 DNA only, 42 bases that are in frame from base 1. CDR1 and CDR2 (GTSNPN, SVGIG) derive from the germline V gene (reference sequence). Sample: PBMCs. The origin of this receptor is a male donor in good health and CMV-seronegative. This chain joins TRBV30 to TRBJ1-1; the best D guess is TRBD1, with 5 bases matching. DNA sequence: TGTGCCTGGAGTGTAGGAGGGGTCGTTAATGAAGCTTTCTTT. Its protein reads: CAWSVGGVVNEAFF.